This T cell receptor (beta chain) was captured in a study of T cell changes during pregnancy in multiple sclerosis. V lost 4 bases to trimming and J lost 8 bases; unmatched junction nucleotides: 10. Germline V gene lookup returns CDR1 SGHRS and CDR2 YFSETQ. CDR3 length: 14 amino acids. The data were produced by immunoSEQ multiplex PCR, yet TCRdb's version contains in-frame clones alone and is incomplete. There are about 57,000 clones in the sample; about 91% occur only once, and 0.15% to 0.2% lies in the top ten. The TCR originated in a female donor with multiple sclerosis, enrolled in a pregnancy study. Specimen: CD4+ T cells from peripheral blood mononuclear cells, collected in the second trimester of pregnancy. The chain combines TRBV5-1 with TRBJ1-2; the match to TRBD1 covers 8 bases. The CDR3 bases are TGCGCCAGCAGCATGGGACAGGCCCTTAGAGGCTACACCTTC. It is translated as CASSMGQALRGYTF.